This T cell receptor beta chain was recovered during a study of cytomegalovirus exposure and HLA in healthy donors. Study in general: A prior study identified some 100 million unique TCR beta sequences from 200 million or so T cells.

Regarding this clone: What it binds is not known.

The primer mix had 60 Vbeta and 13 Jbeta primers. Profiling relied on immunoSEQ multiplex PCR, and the TCRdb table lists in-frame clones only, not all of them. The sample lists around 20,000 clones, about 74% seen once, with 3.7% in the top ten. Findings of the study overall: The study flagged about 150 TCR beta chains as cytomegalovirus-associated. V- and J-gene trimming of TCR beta was linked (in a later analysis) to a missense DCLRE1C variant.

V was pared by 6 bases and J by 9 bases, with 12 bases between. Per the germline V gene, CDR1 is LGHNT and CDR2 is FRNRAP. The CDR3 contains 12 residues. The source is a man younger than 30 in good health and CMV-seronegative. The chain carries TRBV12-5 and TRBJ1-5; the D is unclear. The sample taken for sequencing was PBMCs. The CDR3 DNA reads as TGTGCTAGTGGCGCCCCCGAGGGGCCCCAGCATTTT. It specifies CASGAPEGPQHF.